This T cell receptor (beta chain) was recorded in a study of long-term antiretroviral therapy in people with HIV. The immunoSEQ assay was v3.0, run at survey level. Clones were read by immunoSEQ multiplex PCR, and TCRdb kept only the in-frame ones, dropping some. The sample gives roughly 20,000 clones, 85% to 90% of which show up once; 3.5% to 4.5% is in the top ten. The CDR3 consists of 13 residues. V was shortened by 0 bases and J by 2 bases, with 3 bases between the two germline ends. Germline V lookup: CDR1 SGHNT, CDR2 YYREEE (reference sequence). The TCR sequence derives from a man in his sixties with HIV. The chain combines TRBV5-4 with TRBJ1-5; D unclear. Sequenced material: unsorted PBMCs, taken 2.3 years after starting antiretroviral therapy. As DNA, the CDR3 is TGTGCCAGCAGCTTGGACCGCAATCAGCCCCAGCATTTT. Translated: CASSLDRNQPQHF. The complete variable domain, with remaining parts taken from reference TRBV5-4 and TRBJ1-5, reads ETGVTQSPTHLIKTRGQQVTLRCSSQSGHNTVSWYQQALGQGPQFIFQYYREEENGRGNFPPRFSGLQFPNYSSELNVNALELDDSALYLCASSLDRNQPQHFGDGTRLSIL.